Listed below are T cell receptor beta chains from one sample, sequenced in a study of CD8 T cells in ankylosing spondylitis. One entry per CDR3 protein results from TCRdb running MiXCR on the 5' RACE reads. The sample shows under 300,000 distinct CDR3 sequences, over 15% of them seen only once. Input material: blood, either unsorted or a sorted T cell fraction (not recorded which). These receptors originate from a male donor with ankylosing spondylitis or in good health (not recorded which). CDR3s include the opening cysteine and the closing phenylalanine or tryptophan. The order of the fields is clone size, J gene, V gene, D gene, CDR3 DNA, CDR3 protein. D genes are given only for firm matches. Size is stated for part of the rows, as once, few or many counts, or as a class when the clone is expanded.

few TRBJ2-1 TRBV12-5 . TGTGCTAGTGGTTTTACGGAATTATACAATGAGCAGTTCTTC CASGFTELYNEQFF
. TRBJ2-2 TRBV6-5 . TGTGCCAGCAGTTATCTGTCAGGGGTGGTATTGGCCGGGGAGCTGTTTTTT CASSYLSGVVLAGELFF
few TRBJ2-2 TRBV7-2 . TGTGCCAGCAGCCCCTTGGGGAGCCACACCGGGGAGCTGTTTTTT CASSPLGSHTGELFF
. TRBJ2-5 TRBV11-2 . TGTGCCAGCAGCTCCCGGATTGGGGAGACCCAGTACTTC CASSSRIGETQYF
. TRBJ2-1 TRBV6-1 . TGTGCCAGCAGCAGAGCCCCGAGCTCCTACAATGAGCAGTTCTTC CASSRAPSSYNEQFF
. TRBJ2-7 TRBV20-1 . TGCAGTGCTAGAGTGCTACAGTCCAGCTCCTACGAGCAGTACTTC CSARVLQSSSYEQYF
few TRBJ2-1 TRBV5-1 TRBD2 TGCGCCAGCAGCTCGATCCAAGCGGGAGACTCCTACAATGAGCAGTTCTTC CASSSIQAGDSYNEQFF
few TRBJ2-3 TRBV20-1 TRBD2 TGCAGTGCTAGACCGGGACTAGCAGCAGATACGCAGTATTTT CSARPGLAADTQYF
once TRBJ2-2 TRBV6-2/TRBV6-3 TRBD2 TGTGCCAGCAGTTGGGGACTAGCGGGAGCTGGCACCGGGGAGCTGTTTTTT CASSWGLAGAGTGELFF
few TRBJ2-7 TRBV20-1 . TGCAGTGCTAGAGTCAAGACAGAGTACTACGAGCAGTACTTC CSARVKTEYYEQYF
. TRBJ2-3 TRBV12-3/TRBV12-4 . TGTGCCAGCAGTTTAACTCCGGGCGGCGATACGCAGTATTTT CASSLTPGGDTQYF
. TRBJ2-7 TRBV27 TRBD2 TGTGCCACCAGCGAGACGCGGGGGGCGGGCGAGCAGTACTTC CATSETRGAGEQYF
few TRBJ2-7 TRBV9 . TGTGCCAGCAGTCCACGCTACGACGGGGACGAGCAGTACTTC CASSPRYDGDEQYF
once TRBJ2-3 TRBV7-9 . TGTGCCAGCAGCGAGGGTGAGAATACGCAGTATTTT CASSEGENTQYF
few TRBJ2-5 TRBV12-3/TRBV12-4 . TGTGCCAGCAGTACTAATCGGGACTACCAAGAGACCCAGTACTTC CASSTNRDYQETQYF
. TRBJ1-1 TRBV7-9 . TGTGCCAGCAGCTTAGCCCCGACTAGGGGTAGGGCTGAAGCTTTCTTT CASSLAPTRGRAEAFF
. TRBJ2-5 TRBV18 TRBD1 TGTGCCAGCTCAAAGACAGGGGAAGAGACCCAGTACTTC CASSKTGEETQYF
many TRBJ2-7 TRBV7-9 . TGTGCCAGCAGCTCTCTGTTGGGAGTCGACGAGCAGTACTTC CASSSLLGVDEQYF
few TRBJ2-3 TRBV6-2/TRBV6-3 . TGTGCCAGCAGTTCCTTGCAGGGGCCGGCAGATACGCAGTATTTT CASSSLQGPADTQYF
few TRBJ2-7 TRBV27 . TGTGCCAGCAGTTTAAAAGCAGGGTTGTACGAGCAGTACTTC CASSLKAGLYEQYF
few TRBJ2-7 TRBV27 TRBD2 TGTGCCAGCAGTCCCGTTTTGCGGGAGGGTTTCGTATACGAGCAGTACTTC CASSPVLREGFVYEQYF
once TRBJ2-1 TRBV5-1 TRBD2 TGCGCCAGCAGCTTGGTATCTGTGCCGAGACTAGCGGGGGACAATGAGCAGTTCTTC CASSLVSVPRLAGDNEQFF
. TRBJ1-4 TRBV4-1 TRBD1 TGCGCCAGCAGCCCGGACAGGGGTGCAACTAATGAAAAACTGTTTTTT CASSPDRGATNEKLFF
few TRBJ2-3 TRBV7-9 TRBD2 TGTGCCAGCAGCCCCAGAGTAGCGGGAGCGTTCGATACGCAGTATTTT CASSPRVAGAFDTQYF
few TRBJ1-1 TRBV4-1 . TGCGCCAGCAGCCAACGGGGCGCGCGGGAGGCTTTCTTT CASSQRGAREAFF
few TRBJ2-5 TRBV5-6 . TGTGCCAGCAGCTCCAGGGTTTTTGAGACCCAGTACTTC CASSSRVFETQYF
. TRBJ1-2 TRBV29-1 . TGCAGCGTTGAAGCCCATTTGGGGGGCTACACCTTC CSVEAHLGGYTF
. TRBJ2-1 TRBV20-1 TRBD2 TGCAGTGCTAGAGATTGGCGGGGGAGCTCCTACAATGAGCAGTTCTTC CSARDWRGSSYNEQFF
. TRBJ2-1 TRBV29-1 . TGCAGCGCCGTAGCGGTAGCTTCCAATGAGCAGTTCTTC CSAVAVASNEQFF
many TRBJ2-1 TRBV11-2 . TGTGCCAGCAGCCACTGGGGGAACCACAATGAGCAGTTCTTC CASSHWGNHNEQFF
many TRBJ2-1 TRBV5-1 TRBD2 TGCGCCAGCAGCTTGGAAAGTAGCGGGACGGGGAATGAGCAGTTCTTC CASSLESSGTGNEQFF
. TRBJ2-3 TRBV6-1 . TGTGCCACCCAGGTCTTACTTGGTACTTCAGATACGCAGTATTTT CATQVLLGTSDTQYF
few TRBJ2-3 TRBV19 . TGTGCCAGTACTAAGGACCAAGCGGCAGATACGCAGTATTTT CASTKDQAADTQYF
few TRBJ2-3 TRBV10-3 . TGTGCCATCAGTGAGCTTCGACAGACAGATACGCAGTATTTT CAISELRQTDTQYF
many TRBJ2-1 TRBV12-3/TRBV12-4 . TGTGCCAGCAGTCTAGGGGCCTACAATGAGCAGTTCTTC CASSLGAYNEQFF
few TRBJ1-2 TRBV12-3/TRBV12-4 . TGTGCCAGCAGTTCTTACAGAACCGTTAACTATGGCTACACCTTC CASSSYRTVNYGYTF
. TRBJ2-1 TRBV29-1 . TGCAGCGTGGCCGGGACGGGCAAGGATGAGCAGTTCTTC CSVAGTGKDEQFF
few TRBJ2-7 TRBV29-1 . TGCAGCGTTTCGCAGGGGAGCTCCTACGAGCAGTACTTC CSVSQGSSYEQYF
many TRBJ2-7 TRBV29-1 TRBD1 TGCAGCGCCCGACCCGGGACAGGGGACTACGAGCAGTACTTC CSARPGTGDYEQYF
. TRBJ1-2 TRBV4-2 . TGTGCCAGCAGTCAGCTGGGGGAAGGAAACTATGGCTACTCCTTC CASSQLGEGNYGYSF
many TRBJ2-1 TRBV6-1 TRBD2 TGTGCCAGCAGAGCGGGAGGAGTATACAATGAGCAGTTCTTC CASRAGGVYNEQFF
few TRBJ2-7 TRBV12-3/TRBV12-4 TRBD1 TGTGCCAGCAGTTCCACAGGGGACGGGGCCTACGAGCAGTACTTC CASSSTGDGAYEQYF
. TRBJ2-7 TRBV7-8 . TGTGCCAGCAGCTTAGGGGGACTGGGCTACGAGCAGTACTTC CASSLGGLGYEQYF
. TRBJ1-2 TRBV27 . TGTGCCACCTCACCACAGATACCGGCGGTCTATGGCTACACCTTC CATSPQIPAVYGYTF
few TRBJ2-7 TRBV4-1 . TGCGCCAGCAGCCATGCGATGGACTACGAGCAGTACTTC CASSHAMDYEQYF
many TRBJ1-1 TRBV6-5 TRBD1 TGTGCCAGCAGTTACACCGGGACAGAGGGGACTGAAGCTTTCTTT CASSYTGTEGTEAFF
many TRBJ2-2 TRBV4-3 . TGCGCCAGCCGAGCTTACAGGGTCACCGGGGAGCTGTTTTTT CASRAYRVTGELFF
. TRBJ1-2 TRBV29-1 . TGCAGCGTTCTCGCGATCTATGGCTACACCTTC CSVLAIYGYTF
few TRBJ1-3 TRBV29-1 . TGCAGCGTTGAATTCGGGGCGGATACTGGAAACACCATATATTTT CSVEFGADTGNTIYF
many TRBJ2-1 TRBV9 . TGTGCCAGCAGCGTACGTGCTTCGGGGGCGTACAATGAGCAGTTCTTC CASSVRASGAYNEQFF
many TRBJ1-2 TRBV5-1 TRBD1 TGCGCCAGCAGCTTGGAAAACAGGGGGAACTATGGCTACACCTTC CASSLENRGNYGYTF